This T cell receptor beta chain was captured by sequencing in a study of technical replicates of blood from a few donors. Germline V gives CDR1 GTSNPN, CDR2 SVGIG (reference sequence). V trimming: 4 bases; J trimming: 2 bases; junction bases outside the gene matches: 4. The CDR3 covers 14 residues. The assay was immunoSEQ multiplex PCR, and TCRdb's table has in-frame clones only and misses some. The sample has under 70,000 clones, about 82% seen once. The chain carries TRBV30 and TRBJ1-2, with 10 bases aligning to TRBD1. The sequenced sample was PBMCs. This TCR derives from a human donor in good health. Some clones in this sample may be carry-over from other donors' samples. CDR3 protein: CAWTPGQGNYGYTF. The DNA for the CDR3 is TGTGCCTGGACCCCGGGACAGGGGAACTATGGCTACACCTTC. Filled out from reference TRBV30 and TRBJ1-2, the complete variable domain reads SQTIHQWPATLVQPVGSPLSLECTVEGTSNPNLYWYRQAAGRGLQLLFYSVGIGQISSEVPQNLSASRPQDRQFILSSKKLLLSDSGFYLCAWTPGQGNYGYTFGSGTRLTVV.